This is a list of T cell receptor beta chains from one sample in a study of technical replicates of blood from several donors. Only in-frame clones appear in the TCRdb table, and some are missing; sequencing was by immunoSEQ multiplex PCR. The table has about 70,000 clones, around 87% seen once. Sequenced material: PBMCs. The receptors originated from a human donor in good health. Some clones in this sample may be carry-over from other donors' samples. Both conserved end residues are part of each CDR3. D genes are given only for firm matches. Rows give clone size only sometimes, using once, few, many, or a class for an expanded clone.

TRBV9	TRBJ2-7	12	.	.	CASSVMGHEQYF	TGTGCCAGCAGCGTGATGGGCCACGAGCAGTACTTC
TRBV4-3	TRBJ2-3	18	.	.	CASSQDSGTGTLTDTQYF	TGCGCCAGCAGCCAAGATAGCGGCACGGGAACCCTCACAGATACGCAGTATTTT
TRBV5-1	TRBJ2-7	15	.	.	CASSLAPGVSYEQYF	TGCGCCAGCAGCTTGGCCCCAGGGGTCTCCTACGAGCAGTACTTC
TRBV6-6	TRBJ1-5	14	.	once	CASSPGRANQPQHF	TGTGCCAGCAGCCCCGGGCGGGCCAATCAGCCCCAGCATTTT
TRBV6-5	TRBJ1-2	13	.	few	CASSWARGYGYTF	TGTGCCAGCAGTTGGGCCAGGGGCTATGGCTACACCTTC
TRBV25-1	TRBJ2-5	16	.	.	CASSSLGGGVQETQYF	TGTGCCAGCAGTTCATTAGGAGGAGGGGTACAAGAGACCCAGTACTTC
TRBV4-2	TRBJ2-3	16	TRBD2	.	CASSQDWRGGADTQYF	TGTGCCAGCAGCCAAGACTGGCGGGGGGGTGCAGATACGCAGTATTTT
TRBV19	TRBJ1-6	13	TRBD1	.	CASTPGGGSPLHF	TGTGCCAGTACCCCTGGAGGGGGCTCACCCCTCCACTTT
TRBV6-1	TRBJ2-5	11	.	.	CACTDSRAQYF	TGTGCCTGTACAGACAGCCGGGCCCAGTACTTC
TRBV7-9	TRBJ2-7	14	TRBD1	.	CASSATGGEYEQYF	TGTGCCAGCAGCGCGACAGGGGGCGAGTACGAGCAGTACTTC
TRBV7-2	TRBJ2-5	16	TRBD2	few	CASSPNSGNGWGTQYF	TGTGCCAGCAGCCCAAACAGCGGGAACGGATGGGGGACCCAGTACTTC
TRBV5-4	TRBJ2-5	19	TRBD2	.	CASTKGVDLAGGSGETQYF	TGTGCCAGCACCAAGGGGGTCGATCTAGCGGGAGGGTCCGGAGAGACCCAGTACTTC
TRBV21-1	TRBJ2-7	15	.	.	CASSKIMRRSYEQYF	TGTGCCAGCAGCAAAATTATGCGCCGCTCCTACGAGCAGTACTTC
TRBV30	TRBJ1-2	11	.	once	CALRGAFGYTF	TGTGCCTTGAGGGGGGCGTTTGGCTACACCTTC
TRBV18	TRBJ2-7	15	.	.	CASSPQTLSSYEQYF	TGTGCCAGCTCACCCCAGACTCTGAGCTCCTACGAGCAGTACTTC
TRBV19	TRBJ1-2	13	.	.	CASSLRVEYGYTF	TGTGCCAGTAGTCTCAGGGTAGAATATGGCTACACCTTC
TRBV10-3	TRBJ2-5	17	TRBD2	.	CAISVEGAGSPGETQYF	TGTGCCATCAGTGTGGAAGGAGCGGGGTCCCCCGGGGAGACCCAGTACTTC
TRBV6-6	TRBJ1-3	16	TRBD1	.	CASSRDRGPPGNTIYF	TGTGCCAGCAGTCGGGACAGGGGGCCGCCTGGAAACACCATATATTTT
TRBV7-2	TRBJ2-7	13	.	.	CASSLPPGTEQYF	TGTGCCAGCAGCCTACCCCCCGGGACTGAGCAGTACTTC
TRBV13	TRBJ2-7	15	.	many	CASSLEGGTAYEQYF	TGTGCCAGCAGCTTAGAGGGCGGGACGGCCTACGAGCAGTACTTC
TRBV9	TRBJ2-7	14	TRBD2	once	CASSNSASGYEQYF	TGTGCCAGCAGCAACTCGGCTAGCGGCTACGAGCAGTACTTC
TRBV11-2	TRBJ2-1	17	.	.	CASSLVGLLARRDEQFF	TGTGCCAGCAGCTTAGTTGGCCTTCTAGCACGACGGGATGAGCAGTTCTTC
TRBV5-6	TRBJ1-2	13	.	.	CASSLVRGYGYTF	TGTGCCAGCAGCTTGGTACGGGGGTACGGCTACACCTTC
TRBV7-2	TRBJ2-7	14	TRBD1	.	CASSLGQGAYEQYF	TGTGCCAGCAGCCTAGGGCAGGGGGCGTACGAGCAGTACTTC
TRBV6-6	TRBJ2-3	11	.	few	CASRTGPREYF	TGTGCCAGCAGGACCGGGCCCAGGGAGTATTTT
TRBV4-1	TRBJ2-7	12	.	.	CASSSTASEQYF	TGCGCCAGCAGCTCGACTGCGTCCGAGCAGTACTTC
TRBV30	TRBJ2-1	12	TRBD1	once	CAWSDTGTGRFF	TGTGCCTGGAGTGATACAGGGACAGGGCGGTTCTTC
TRBV11-2	TRBJ1-2	16	.	.	CASSFRQAPSNYGYTF	TGTGCCAGCAGTTTTCGACAGGCTCCTTCTAACTATGGCTACACCTTC
TRBV2	TRBJ2-7	15	TRBD2	.	CASSIYGGESGEQYF	TGTGCCAGCAGTATATACGGGGGGGAGTCGGGCGAGCAGTACTTC
TRBV6-6	TRBJ1-1	13	TRBD1	few	CASRDRMNTEAFF	TGTGCCAGCCGGGACAGAATGAACACTGAAGCTTTCTTT
TRBV7-9	TRBJ2-1	12	.	.	CASSTDGNEQFF	TGTGCCAGCAGCACAGATGGCAATGAGCAGTTCTTC
TRBV4-2	TRBJ2-3	14	TRBD2	.	CASSPGGSTDTQYF	TGTGCCAGCAGCCCGGGGGGGAGCACAGATACGCAGTATTTT
TRBV6-1	TRBJ1-6	14	TRBD1	.	CASTYDRENSPLHF	TGTGCCAGCACGTATGACAGGGAAAATTCACCCCTCCACTTT
TRBV4-3	TRBJ2-7	16	TRBD2	.	CASSQDHSGGAGEQYF	TGCGCCAGCAGCCAAGATCACAGCGGGGGGGCGGGTGAGCAGTACTTC
TRBV15	TRBJ2-7	14	.	.	CATSRDRSGYEQYF	TGTGCCACCAGCAGAGATAGGTCAGGGTACGAGCAGTACTTC
TRBV28	TRBJ2-3	16	TRBD2	.	CASSLSSGGLPDTQYF	TGTGCCAGCAGTTTATCCAGCGGGGGACTTCCTGATACGCAGTATTTT
TRBV19	TRBJ2-7	14	TRBD1	.	CASSILTGVREQYF	TGTGCCAGTAGTATCCTAACAGGGGTAAGGGAGCAGTACTTC
TRBV30	TRBJ1-6	14	.	.	CALKRGSYNSPLHF	TGTGCCTTAAAAAGGGGATCCTATAATTCACCCCTCCACTTT
TRBV6-6	TRBJ2-5	16	TRBD2	.	CASRNDLAGGQETQYF	TGTGCCAGCAGAAACGATCTAGCGGGGGGGCAAGAGACCCAGTACTTC
TRBV5-1	TRBJ2-3	14	TRBD2	.	CASSWAGVADTQYF	TGCGCCAGCAGCTGGGCGGGGGTCGCAGATACGCAGTATTTT
TRBV5-1	TRBJ1-2	15	.	.	CASSLVGPLRHGYTF	TGCGCCAGCAGCTTGGTTGGCCCCCTGAGGCATGGCTACACCTTC
TRBV9	TRBJ1-5	13	.	.	CASSTREAQPQHF	TGTGCCAGCAGCACCCGGGAGGCTCAGCCCCAGCATTTT
TRBV2	TRBJ1-1	14	.	.	CASSPDGGNTEAFF	TGTGCCAGCAGCCCCGATGGCGGGAACACTGAAGCTTTCTTT
TRBV7-9	TRBJ1-2	16	TRBD1	.	CASSDSTGTGHYGYTF	TGTGCCAGCAGCGATTCAACCGGGACAGGGCACTATGGCTACACCTTC
TRBV19	TRBJ2-1	15	TRBD2	.	CASTPRGGRSNEQFF	TGTGCCAGTACCCCGCGGGGGGGCCGGTCCAATGAGCAGTTCTTC
TRBV4-2	TRBJ2-1	14	TRBD2	.	CASSQPGLANEQFF	TGTGCCAGCAGCCAACCCGGACTAGCCAATGAGCAGTTCTTC
TRBV12-5	TRBJ1-1	13	TRBD1	.	CASGQGAGTEAFF	TGTGCTAGTGGACAGGGGGCTGGCACTGAAGCTTTCTTT
TRBV19	TRBJ2-5	14	TRBD2	.	CASSYGGAAETQYF	TGTGCCAGTAGTTACGGGGGGGCCGCGGAGACCCAGTACTTC
TRBV19	TRBJ2-7	11	.	.	CASSLGGEQYF	TGTGCCAGTAGTTTAGGAGGCGAGCAGTACTTC
TRBV19	TRBJ1-2	15	.	few	CASSIGGKQDYGYTF	TGTGCCAGTAGTATCGGGGGGAAACAGGACTATGGCTACACCTTC
TRBV2	TRBJ1-3	14	.	.	CASSYGVSGNTIYF	TGTGCCAGCAGCTACGGGGTCTCTGGAAACACCATATATTTT
TRBV11-3	TRBJ2-7	15	TRBD1	.	CASSTGPGQGKEQYF	TGTGCCAGCAGCACCGGACCGGGACAGGGGAAGGAGCAGTACTTC
TRBV15	TRBJ2-7	16	TRBD1	.	CATSRGQGSWSYEQYF	TGTGCCACCAGCAGAGGACAGGGGAGTTGGTCCTACGAGCAGTACTTC
TRBV4-3	TRBJ2-1	16	.	.	CASSQGDFNRGNEQFF	TGCGCCAGCAGCCAGGGGGACTTTAACCGGGGGAATGAGCAGTTCTTC
TRBV13	TRBJ1-2	15	.	.	CASSFRQGSIDGYTF	TGTGCCAGCAGCTTTCGGCAGGGATCAATTGATGGCTACACCTTC